Listed below are T cell receptor beta chains from one sample, sequenced in a study of blood T cells in healthy people across ages. TCRdb redid the calling of the 5' RACE reads with MiXCR, one entry per CDR3 protein. The data contain 850,000 to 1,000,000 distinct CDR3 sequences, just over 50% of them singletons. The specimen sequenced was blood. The receptor source for this set is a woman in her sixties in good health. Both conserved end residues are part of each CDR3. D genes are given only for firm matches. Clone size is given for some rows only: seen once, a few or many times, or a class if the clone is expanded.

j_call | d_call | clone_size | v_call | cdr3_nt | cdr3_aa
TRBJ2-1 | TRBD2 | few | TRBV4-3 | TGCGCCAGCAGCCAGTCGGGACTAGCGGGAGTAGCGCAGTTCTTC | CASSQSGLAGVAQFF
TRBJ2-6 | NA | NA | TRBV7-9 | TGTGCCAGCAGCTTCGTCCGTGGCGGGGCCAACGTCCTGACTTTC | CASSFVRGGANVLTF
TRBJ2-3 | TRBD2 | NA | TRBV12-3/TRBV12-4 | TGTGCCAGCAGGCAGACTAGCGGCAGGGATACGCAGTATTTT | CASRQTSGRDTQYF
TRBJ1-2 | NA | NA | TRBV28 | TGTGCCACCCTGGAGTATGGCTACACCTTC | CATLEYGYTF
TRBJ2-3 | NA | NA | TRBV20-1 | TGCAGTGCCCGAGGACAGACGATAGATTCTAGCACAGATACGCAGTATTTT | CSARGQTIDSSTDTQYF
TRBJ2-3 | NA | NA | TRBV29-1 | TGCAGCGTTGAACCGATAGATACGCAGTATTTT | CSVEPIDTQYF
TRBJ2-7 | TRBD2 | few | TRBV6-2/TRBV6-3 | TGTGCCAGCAGTTACCGCGGGAGCCAATACGAGCAGTACTTC | CASSYRGSQYEQYF
TRBJ2-7 | TRBD2 | NA | TRBV7-2 | TGTGCCAGCAGCTCCCCTAGCGGGAGGACGAGCGAGCAGTACTTC | CASSSPSGRTSEQYF
TRBJ2-2 | TRBD2 | once | TRBV7-7 | TGTGCCAGCAGCGCCGGACTAGCGGAGGGCACCGGGGAGCTGTTTTTT | CASSAGLAEGTGELFF
TRBJ2-7 | NA | NA | TRBV30 | TGTGCCTGGAGTAGGGGTGGGAGAGGCTACGAGCAGTACTTC | CAWSRGGRGYEQYF
TRBJ2-5 | TRBD2 | NA | TRBV7-2 | TGTGCCAGCAGCGACCTACTAGCGGGGTACCAAGAGACCCAGTACTTC | CASSDLLAGYQETQYF
TRBJ2-7 | TRBD1 | few | TRBV11-2 | TGTGCCAGCAGCTTTTGGGGCAGGGGGCTAGGAGAGCAGTACTTC | CASSFWGRGLGEQYF
TRBJ2-5 | NA | NA | TRBV9 | TGTGCCAGCAGCGTTTTAACTCAAGAGACCCAGTACTTC | CASSVLTQETQYF
TRBJ2-7 | NA | few | TRBV27 | TGTGCCAGCAGTTTCATGGGTGCCTACGAGCAGTACTTC | CASSFMGAYEQYF
TRBJ1-2 | NA | once | TRBV29-1 | TGCAGCGTTGAAGAGGGACGGATCTATGGCTACACCTTC | CSVEEGRIYGYTF
TRBJ2-7 | NA | NA | TRBV9 | TGTGCCAGCAGCCCCTTCCAACGGTCCTACAATGAGCAGTACTTC | CASSPFQRSYNEQYF